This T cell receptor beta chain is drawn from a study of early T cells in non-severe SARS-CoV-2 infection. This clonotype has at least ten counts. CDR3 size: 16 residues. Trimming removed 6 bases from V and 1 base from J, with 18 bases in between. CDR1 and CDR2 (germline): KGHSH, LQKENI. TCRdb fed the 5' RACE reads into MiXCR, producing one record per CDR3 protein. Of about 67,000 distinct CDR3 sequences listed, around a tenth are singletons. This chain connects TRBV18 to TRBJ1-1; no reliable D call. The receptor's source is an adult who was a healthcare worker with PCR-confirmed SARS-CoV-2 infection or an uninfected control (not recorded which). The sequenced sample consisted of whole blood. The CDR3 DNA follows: TGTGCCAGCTCCATACAGAAAGGAGGGAGGAACACTGAAGCTTTCTTT. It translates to CASSIQKGGRNTEAFF.